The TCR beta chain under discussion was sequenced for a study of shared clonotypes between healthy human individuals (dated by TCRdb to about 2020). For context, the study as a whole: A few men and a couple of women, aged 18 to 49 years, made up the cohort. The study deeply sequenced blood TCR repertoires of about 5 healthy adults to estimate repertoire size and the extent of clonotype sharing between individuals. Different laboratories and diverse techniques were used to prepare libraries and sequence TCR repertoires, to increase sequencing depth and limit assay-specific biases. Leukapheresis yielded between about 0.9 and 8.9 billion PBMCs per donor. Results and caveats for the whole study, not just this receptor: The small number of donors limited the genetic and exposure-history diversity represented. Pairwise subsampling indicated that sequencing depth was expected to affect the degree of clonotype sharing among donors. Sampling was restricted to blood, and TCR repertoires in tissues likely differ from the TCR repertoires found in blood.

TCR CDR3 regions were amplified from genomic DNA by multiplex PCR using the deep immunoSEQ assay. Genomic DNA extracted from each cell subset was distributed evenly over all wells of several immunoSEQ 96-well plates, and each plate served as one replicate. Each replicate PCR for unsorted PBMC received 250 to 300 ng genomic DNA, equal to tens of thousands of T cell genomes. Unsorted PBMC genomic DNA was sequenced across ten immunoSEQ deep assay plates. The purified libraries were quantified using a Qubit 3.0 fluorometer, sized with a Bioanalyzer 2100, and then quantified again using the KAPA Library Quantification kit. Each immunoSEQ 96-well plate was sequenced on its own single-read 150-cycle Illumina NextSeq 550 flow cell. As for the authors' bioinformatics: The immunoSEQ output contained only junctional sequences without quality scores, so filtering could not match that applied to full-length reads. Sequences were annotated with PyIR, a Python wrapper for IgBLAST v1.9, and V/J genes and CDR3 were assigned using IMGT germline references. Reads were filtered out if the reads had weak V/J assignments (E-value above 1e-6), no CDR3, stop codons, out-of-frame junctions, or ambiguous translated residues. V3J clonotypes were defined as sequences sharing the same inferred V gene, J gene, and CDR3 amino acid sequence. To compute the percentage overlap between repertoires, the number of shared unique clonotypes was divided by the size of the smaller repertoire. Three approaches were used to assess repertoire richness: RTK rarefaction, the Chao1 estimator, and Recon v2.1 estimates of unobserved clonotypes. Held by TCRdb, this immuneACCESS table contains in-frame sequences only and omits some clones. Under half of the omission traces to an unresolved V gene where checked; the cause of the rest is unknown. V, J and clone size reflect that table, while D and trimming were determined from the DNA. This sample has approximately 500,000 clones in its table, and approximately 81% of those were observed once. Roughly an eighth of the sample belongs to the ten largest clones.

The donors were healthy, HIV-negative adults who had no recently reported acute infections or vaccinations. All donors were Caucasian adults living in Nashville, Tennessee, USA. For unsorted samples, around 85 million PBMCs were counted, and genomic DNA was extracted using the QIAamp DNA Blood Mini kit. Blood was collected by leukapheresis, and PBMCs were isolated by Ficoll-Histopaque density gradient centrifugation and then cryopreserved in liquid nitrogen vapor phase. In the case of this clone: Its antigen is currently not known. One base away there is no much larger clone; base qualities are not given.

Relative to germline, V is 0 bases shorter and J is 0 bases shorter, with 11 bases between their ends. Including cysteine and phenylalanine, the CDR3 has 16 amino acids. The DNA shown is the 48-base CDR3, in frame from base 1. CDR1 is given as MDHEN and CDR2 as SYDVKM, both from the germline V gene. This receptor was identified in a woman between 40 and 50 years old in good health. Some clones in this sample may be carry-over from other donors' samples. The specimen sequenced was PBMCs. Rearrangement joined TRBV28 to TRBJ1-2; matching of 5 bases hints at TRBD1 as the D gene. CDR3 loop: CASSLWTVQANYGYTF. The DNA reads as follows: TGTGCCAGCAGTTTATGGACAGTCCAAGCTAACTATGGCTACACCTTC.